The 7 T cell receptor beta chains listed next were all sequenced from one sample in a study of blood T cell repertoires in COVID-19. Measured with immunoSEQ multiplex PCR; TCRdb has only the in-frame clones, and not every one. The data hold approximately 250,000 clones, with around nine tenths observed a single time. The sequenced sample consisted of peripheral blood. These receptors originate from a man aged 35 to 55 with active or convalescent COVID-19.

This chain links TRBV27 with TRBJ1-4; no firm D call. With 6 bases removed from V and 2 bases from J, the gap between germline ends came to 7 bases. Germline assignment: CDR1 MNHEY and CDR2 SMNVEV (reference sequence). CDR3 length: 13 residues. The DNA for the CDR3 is TGTGCCAGCAGCGTCCGGACTAATGAAAAACTGTTTTTT. The encoded protein is CASSVRTNEKLFF.

The chain uses TRBV19 and TRBJ1-3; possible D gene TRBD1, 5 bases. The CDR3 is 14 amino acids. Trimming took off 6 bases at V and 1 base at J, with 10 bases between the two ends. CDR1 is LNHDA, CDR2 SQIVND, per germline (reference sequence). CDR3 sequence reads: CASRPGGSGNTIYF. CDR3 DNA: TGTGCCAGTAGGCCCGGGGGATCTGGAAACACCATATATTTT.

The gene calls are TRBV6-5 and TRBJ1-5; D not resolved. The CDR3 length is 13 residues. The germline V gene encodes CDR1 MNHEY and CDR2 SVGAGI. V was cut by 6 bases and J by 3 bases, with 9 bases left in between. CDR3: CASSRFPNQPQHF. CDR3 sequence (DNA): TGTGCCAGCAGCCGTTTCCCCAATCAGCCCCAGCATTTT.

J is TRBJ2-4 and V is TRBV5-1; maybe TRBD1 (6 bases). There are 14 residues in the CDR3. CDR1 and CDR2 from the germline V gene are SGHRS and YFSETQ. Deletions cut 4 bases from V and 0 bases from J, with 8 bases between. The DNA for the CDR3 is TGCGCCAGCAGCCGGACAGAAGCCAAAAACATTCAGTACTTC. Residues: CASSRTEAKNIQYF.

The rearrangement uses TRBV6-6 and TRBJ1-1, with D possibly being TRBD1 (5 bases). This CDR3 is built from 13 residues. Germline V gene lookup returns CDR1 MNHNY and CDR2 SVGAGI (reference sequence). V lost 5 bases and J 5 bases, leaving 12 bases between the germline ends. CDR3 sequence: CASSPPGETEAFF. CDR3 nucleotides: TGTGCCAGCAGTCCCCCGGGGGAGACTGAAGCTTTCTTT.

This clone was detected only a few times. The CDR3 DNA reads as TGTGCCAGCAGCTCCCGACTAGCGGGGACCTTCACAGATACGCAGTATTTT. Protein sequence: CASSSRLAGTFTDTQYF. V and J are TRBV13 and TRBJ2-3, with 11 positions matching TRBD2. The germline gives CDR1 PRHDT, CDR2 FYEKMQ (reference sequence). CDR3 length: 17 amino acids. The V gene end was trimmed by 4 bases and the J gene end by 2 bases; junction bases not matched to a gene: 8.

V gene TRBV24-1 combines with J gene TRBJ2-1, with 9 bases lining up with TRBD1. J lost 9 bases, V lost 2 bases, and 10 bases had no gene match. Germline V CDR1 and CDR2: KGHDR, SFDVKD. The CDR3 runs to 16 residues. CDR3 loop: CATSDYTGTGSPEQFF. The DNA of the CDR3 is TGTGCCACCAGTGATTACACCGGGACAGGGTCGCCTGAGCAGTTCTTC.